Below are 7 T cell receptor beta chains sequenced from a single sample in a study of radiation and T cells in renal cell carcinoma. The protocol was immunoSEQ multiplex PCR, while the TCRdb copy is restricted to in-frame clones and leaves out a portion. The sample contains around 100,000 clones, 84% of which appear only once. Documented time point: blood 4 weeks post-SBRT, at nephrectomy. Treatment: 15 Gy SBRT to primary tumor, nephrectomy 4 weeks later. The sequenced sample was blood, obtained from a patient whose treatment included radiotherapy and nephrectomy. These receptor sequences come from a man aged 55 to 69 with renal cell carcinoma.

This clone was seen more than once but under ten times. CDR3 amino acids: CASSLDLAGGHSGELFF. CDR3 DNA: TGTGCCAGCAGCTTGGACCTAGCGGGGGGCCACTCCGGGGAGCTGTTTTTT. This chain links TRBV5-4 with TRBJ2-2; TRBD2 matches at 11 bases. The CDR3 spans 17 residues. V was pared by 0 bases and J by 6 bases, with 7 bases of the junction left unmatched. Looked up from germline, CDR1 is SGHNT and CDR2 is YYREEE (reference sequence). The full variable domain, in which reference TRBV5-4 and TRBJ2-2 provide the parts outside the CDR3, is ETGVTQSPTHLIKTRGQQVTLRCSSQSGHNTVSWYQQALGQGPQFIFQYYREEENGRGNFPPRFSGLQFPNYSSELNVNALELDDSALYLCASSLDLAGGHSGELFFGEGSRLTVL.

The gene calls are TRBV28 and TRBJ2-7; D is unresolved. The CDR3 is made up of 14 amino acids. Between the trimmed V and J ends, which lost 4 bases and 6 bases, there was a span of 16 bases. The germline V gene encodes CDR1 MDHEN and CDR2 SYDVKM. The chain's CDR3 is CASSSPGSRSEQYF. The CDR3 DNA reads as TGTGCCAGCAGTTCCCCGGGTAGCCGAAGCGAGCAGTACTTC.

J is TRBJ2-2 and V is TRBV18; D is unresolved. Germline CDR1 and CDR2: KGHSH and LQKENI. This CDR3 comprises 14 residues. V lost 2 bases to trimming and J lost 6 bases, with 10 bases between them. CDR3 sequence (DNA): TGTGCCAGCTCACCATACGGCAGCGCCGGGGAGCTGTTTTTT. Residues: CASSPYGSAGELFF.

CDR3 sequence: CASSRLAGQIYNEQFF. The CDR3 DNA follows: TGTGCCAGCAGCAGACTAGCGGGCCAGATCTACAATGAGCAGTTCTTC. The chain joins TRBV7-2 to TRBJ2-1; 10 bases are shared with TRBD2. Germline V gene data show CDR1 as SGHTA and CDR2 as FQGNSA. The junction had 7 bases not matched to a gene; V was cut back by 5 bases and J by 3 bases. The length of the CDR3 is 16 residues.

The chain recombines TRBV27 with TRBJ2-3, with unresolved D. The V and J ends lost 4 bases and 2 bases respectively, with 13 bases between them. CDR1 and CDR2 (germline): MNHEY, SMNVEV (reference sequence). The CDR3 is 15 amino acids. DNA for the CDR3: TGTGCCAGCAGTTATAGTGGGCCCTTCACAGATACGCAGTATTTT. It is translated as CASSYSGPFTDTQYF.

This sequence joins TRBV4-1 and TRBJ2-2, with 8 bases aligning to TRBD2. CDR3 size: 18 residues. The V segment lost 1 base and the J segment 4 bases; nucleotides outside the gene matches: 11. Germline values: CDR1 MGHRA, CDR2 YSYEKL. CDR3 coding DNA: TGCGCCAGCAGCCAAGTAGGACTAGCTACGATCCCCACCGGGGAGCTGTTTTTT. It specifies CASSQVGLATIPTGELFF.

This chain uses TRBV15 with TRBJ2-7, with 8 bases identical to TRBD2. The CDR3 consists of 15 residues. CDR1 is LNHNV and CDR2 is YYDKDF in the germline V gene (reference sequence). The J segment lost 4 bases and the V segment lost 2 bases, leaving 7 bases of the junction unmatched. The DNA of the CDR3 is TGTGCCACCAGCAGATTTTTAGCGGGACCTTACGAGCAGTACTTC. It codes for CATSRFLAGPYEQYF. Together with reference TRBV15 and TRBJ2-7, the CDR3 gives the full variable domain: DAMVIQNPRYQVTQFGKPVTLSCSQTLNHNVMYWYQQKSSQAPKLLFHYYDKDFNNEADTPDNFQSRRPNTSFCFLDIRSPGLGDTAMYLCATSRFLAGPYEQYFGPGTRLTVT.